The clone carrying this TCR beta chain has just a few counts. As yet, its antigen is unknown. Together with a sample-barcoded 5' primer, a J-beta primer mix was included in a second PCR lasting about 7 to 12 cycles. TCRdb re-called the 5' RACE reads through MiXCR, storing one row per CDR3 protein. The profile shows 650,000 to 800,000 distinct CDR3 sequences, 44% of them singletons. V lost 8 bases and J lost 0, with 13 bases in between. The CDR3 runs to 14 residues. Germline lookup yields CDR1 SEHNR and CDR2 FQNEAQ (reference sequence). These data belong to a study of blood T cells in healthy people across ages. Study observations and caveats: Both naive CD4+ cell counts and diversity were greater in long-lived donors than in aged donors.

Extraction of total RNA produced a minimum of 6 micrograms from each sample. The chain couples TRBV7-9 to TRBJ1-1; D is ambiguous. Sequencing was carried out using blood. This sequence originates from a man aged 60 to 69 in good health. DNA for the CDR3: TGTGCCAGCCGTCCGGAGGTCATGAACACTGAAGCTTTCTTT. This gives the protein CASRPEVMNTEAFF.